This T cell receptor (beta chain) was identified in a study of CXCR3-negative and CXCR3-positive naive CD8 T cells. The TRB cDNA libraries were prepared by 5' RACE with UMI labels. TCRdb reanalyzed the 5' RACE reads, giving one entry per CDR3 protein sequence and no DNA. The sample totals 75,000 to 100,000 distinct CDR3 sequences. Germline V lookup: CDR1 SGHKS, CDR2 YYEKEE (reference sequence). This CDR3 region has 16 residues. The rearrangement links TRBV5-5 to TRBJ2-5; with no DNA, the TCRdb D assignment of TRBD1 cannot be verified. Sequencing was carried out using naive CXCR3- CD8+ T cells from blood. Subset described: CD45RO-CCR7+CD27+CD95- naive CD8+ T cells lacking CXCR3 (TNR3-). This TCR came from a human donor in good health. Some clones in this sample may be carry-over from other donors' samples. The CDR3 loop is CASSWPGQGRRETQYF.